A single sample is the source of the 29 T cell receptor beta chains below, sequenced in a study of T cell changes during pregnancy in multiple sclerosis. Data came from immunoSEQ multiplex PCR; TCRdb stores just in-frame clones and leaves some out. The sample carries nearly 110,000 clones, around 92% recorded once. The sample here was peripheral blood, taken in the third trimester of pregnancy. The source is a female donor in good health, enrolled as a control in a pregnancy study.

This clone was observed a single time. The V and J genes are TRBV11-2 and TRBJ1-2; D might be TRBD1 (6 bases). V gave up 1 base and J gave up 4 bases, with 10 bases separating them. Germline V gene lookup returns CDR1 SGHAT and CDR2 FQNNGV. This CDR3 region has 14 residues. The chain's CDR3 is CASSLGQQGYGYTF. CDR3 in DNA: TGTGCCAGCAGCTTAGGACAACAGGGCTATGGCTACACCTTC.

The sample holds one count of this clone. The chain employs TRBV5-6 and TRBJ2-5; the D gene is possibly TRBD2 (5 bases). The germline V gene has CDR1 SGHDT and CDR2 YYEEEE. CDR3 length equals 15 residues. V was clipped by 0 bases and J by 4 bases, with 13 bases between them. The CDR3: CASSLGGGAAETQYF. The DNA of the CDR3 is TGTGCCAGCAGCTTGGGTGGAGGTGCAGCAGAGACCCAGTACTTC.

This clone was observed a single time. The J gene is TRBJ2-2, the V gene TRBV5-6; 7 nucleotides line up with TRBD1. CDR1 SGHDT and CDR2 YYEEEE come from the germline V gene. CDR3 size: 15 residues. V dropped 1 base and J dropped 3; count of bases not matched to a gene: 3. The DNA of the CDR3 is TGTGCCAGCAGCTTGTACAGGGGTCACACCGGGGAGCTGTTTTTT. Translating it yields CASSLYRGHTGELFF.

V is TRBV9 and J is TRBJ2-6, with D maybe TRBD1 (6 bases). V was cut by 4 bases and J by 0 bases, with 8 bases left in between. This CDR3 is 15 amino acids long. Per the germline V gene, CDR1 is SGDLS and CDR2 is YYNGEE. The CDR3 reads CASSLDSSGANVLTF. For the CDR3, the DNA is TGTGCCAGCAGCCTGGACAGCTCTGGGGCCAACGTCCTGACTTTC.

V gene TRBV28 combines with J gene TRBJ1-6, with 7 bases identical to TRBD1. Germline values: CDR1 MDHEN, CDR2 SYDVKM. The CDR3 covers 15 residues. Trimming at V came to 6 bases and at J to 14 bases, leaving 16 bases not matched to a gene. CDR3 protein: CASSPAGQTLRTLHF. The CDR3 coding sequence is TGTGCCAGCAGCCCCGCGGGACAGACCCTTCGCACCCTCCACTTT. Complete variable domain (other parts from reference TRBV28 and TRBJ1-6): DVKVTQSSRYLVKRTGEKVFLECVQDMDHENMFWYRQDPGLGLRLIYFSYDVKMKEKGDIPEGYSVSREKKERFSLILESASTNQTSMYLCASSPAGQTLRTLHFGNGTRLTVT.

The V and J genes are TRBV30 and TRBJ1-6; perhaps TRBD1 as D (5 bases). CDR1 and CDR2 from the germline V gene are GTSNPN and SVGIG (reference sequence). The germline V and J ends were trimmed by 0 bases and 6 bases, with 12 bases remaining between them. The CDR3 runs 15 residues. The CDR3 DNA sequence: TGTGCCTGGAGTGTACCCGGACAAAGTAATTCACCCCTCCACTTT. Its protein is CAWSVPGQSNSPLHF.

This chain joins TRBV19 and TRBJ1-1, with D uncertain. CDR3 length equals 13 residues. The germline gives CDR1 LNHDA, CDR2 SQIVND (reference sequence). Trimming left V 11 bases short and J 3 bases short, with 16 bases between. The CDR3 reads CASSGGPHTEAFF. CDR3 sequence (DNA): TGTGCCTCCTCGGGAGGGCCCCACACTGAAGCTTTCTTT.

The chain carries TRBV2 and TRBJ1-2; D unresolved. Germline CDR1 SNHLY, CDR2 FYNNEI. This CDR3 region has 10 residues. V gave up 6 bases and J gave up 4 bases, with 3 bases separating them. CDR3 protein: CASRAYGYTF. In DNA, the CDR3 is TGTGCCAGCAGGGCCTATGGCTACACCTTC.

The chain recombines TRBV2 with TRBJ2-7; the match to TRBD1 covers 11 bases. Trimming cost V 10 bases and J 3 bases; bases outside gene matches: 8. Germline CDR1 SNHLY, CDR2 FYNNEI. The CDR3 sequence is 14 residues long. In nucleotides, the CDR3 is TGTGCCACCAAGTCCGGGACAGGGGGCTACGAGCAGTACTTC. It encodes CATKSGTGGYEQYF. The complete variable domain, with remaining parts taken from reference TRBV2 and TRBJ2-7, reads EPEVTQTPSHQVTQMGQEVILRCVPISNHLYFYWYRQILGQKVEFLVSFYNNEISEKSEIFDDQFSVERPDGSNFTLKIRSTKLEDSAMYFCATKSGTGGYEQYFGPGTRLTVT.

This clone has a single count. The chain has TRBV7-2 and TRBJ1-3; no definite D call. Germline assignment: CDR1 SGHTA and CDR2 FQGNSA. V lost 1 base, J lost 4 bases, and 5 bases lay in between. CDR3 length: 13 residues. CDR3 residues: CASSLVQGNTIYF. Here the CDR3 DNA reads TGTGCCAGCAGCTTAGTACAGGGAAACACCATATATTTT.

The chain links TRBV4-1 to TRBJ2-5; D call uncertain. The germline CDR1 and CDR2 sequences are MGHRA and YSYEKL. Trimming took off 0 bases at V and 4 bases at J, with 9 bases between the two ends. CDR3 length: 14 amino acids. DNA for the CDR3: TGCGCCAGCAGCCAAGATCAACCGGGAGAGACCCAGTACTTC. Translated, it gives CASSQDQPGETQYF.

CDR3 in amino acids: CAISEEGVQPQHF. CDR3 nucleotide sequence: TGTGCCATCAGTGAGGAGGGAGTTCAGCCCCAGCATTTT. This rearrangement joins TRBV10-3 to TRBJ1-5; D is uncertain. Germline loops: CDR1 ENHRY, CDR2 SYGVKD. With 2 bases removed from V and 6 bases from J, the gap between germline ends came to 8 bases. The CDR3 sequence is 13 residues long.

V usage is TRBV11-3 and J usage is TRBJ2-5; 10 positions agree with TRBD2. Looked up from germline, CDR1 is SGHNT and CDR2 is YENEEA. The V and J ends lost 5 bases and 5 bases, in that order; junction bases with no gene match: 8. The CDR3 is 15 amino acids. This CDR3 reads CASSQERGGGETQYF. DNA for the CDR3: TGTGCCAGCAGCCAAGAGCGGGGGGGCGGGGAGACCCAGTACTTC.

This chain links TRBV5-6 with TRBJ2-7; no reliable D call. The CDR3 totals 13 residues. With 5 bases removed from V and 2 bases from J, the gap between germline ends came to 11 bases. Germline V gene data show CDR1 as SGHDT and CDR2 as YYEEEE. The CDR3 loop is CASSMAAAYEQYF. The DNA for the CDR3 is TGTGCCAGCAGTATGGCGGCCGCCTACGAGCAGTACTTC.

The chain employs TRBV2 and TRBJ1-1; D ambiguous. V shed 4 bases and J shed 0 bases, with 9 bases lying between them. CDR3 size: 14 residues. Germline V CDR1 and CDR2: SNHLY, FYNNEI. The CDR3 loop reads CASSAPVVNTEAFF. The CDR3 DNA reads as TGTGCCAGCAGTGCCCCGGTTGTGAACACTGAAGCTTTCTTT.

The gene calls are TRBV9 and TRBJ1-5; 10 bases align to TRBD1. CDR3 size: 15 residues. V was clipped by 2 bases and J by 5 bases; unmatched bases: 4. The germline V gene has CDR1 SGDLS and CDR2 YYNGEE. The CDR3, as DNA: TGTGCCAGCAGCGTCGGGACAGGGGTTGATCAGCCCCAGCATTTT. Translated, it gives CASSVGTGVDQPQHF.

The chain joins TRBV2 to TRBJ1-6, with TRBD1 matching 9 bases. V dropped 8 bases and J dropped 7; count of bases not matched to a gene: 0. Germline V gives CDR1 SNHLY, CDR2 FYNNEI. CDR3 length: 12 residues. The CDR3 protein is CASGQGNSPLHF. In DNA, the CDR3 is TGTGCCAGCGGACAGGGGAATTCACCCCTCCACTTT.

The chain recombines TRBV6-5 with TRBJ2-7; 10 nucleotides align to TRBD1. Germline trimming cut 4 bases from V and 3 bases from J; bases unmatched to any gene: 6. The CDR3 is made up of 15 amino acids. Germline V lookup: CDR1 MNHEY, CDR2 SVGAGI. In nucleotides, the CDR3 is TGTGCCAGCAGTTCGTCCGGGACAGGGGTCTACGAGCAGTACTTC. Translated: CASSSSGTGVYEQYF.

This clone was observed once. CDR3: CASSSRLAGFIDTQYF. The DNA of the CDR3 is TGCGCCAGCAGCTCTAGACTAGCGGGGTTCATAGATACGCAGTATTTT. The gene calls are TRBV5-1 and TRBJ2-3; 11 bases line up with TRBD2. Trimming removed 3 bases from V and 5 bases from J; junction bases left unmatched: 8. This CDR3 has 16 amino acids. From germline, CDR1 is SGHRS and CDR2 YFSETQ.

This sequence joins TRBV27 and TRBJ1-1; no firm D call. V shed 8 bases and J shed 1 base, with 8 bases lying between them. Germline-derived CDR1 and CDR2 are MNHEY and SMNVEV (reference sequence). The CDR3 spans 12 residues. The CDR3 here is CASYRQNTEAFF. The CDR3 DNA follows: TGTGCCAGCTACAGACAGAACACTGAAGCTTTCTTT.

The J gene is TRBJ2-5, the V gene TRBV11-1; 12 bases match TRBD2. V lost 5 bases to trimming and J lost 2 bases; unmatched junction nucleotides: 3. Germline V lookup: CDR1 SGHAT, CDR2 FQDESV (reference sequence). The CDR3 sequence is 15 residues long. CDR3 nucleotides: TGTGCCAGCAGCGGTGGACTAGCGGGGCAAGAGACCCAGTACTTC. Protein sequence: CASSGGLAGQETQYF.

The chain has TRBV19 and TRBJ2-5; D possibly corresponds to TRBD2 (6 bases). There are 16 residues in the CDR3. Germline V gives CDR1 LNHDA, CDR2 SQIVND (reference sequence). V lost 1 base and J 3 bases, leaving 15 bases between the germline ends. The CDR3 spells CASSIGGVGGEETQYF. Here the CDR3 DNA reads TGTGCCAGTAGTATAGGAGGCGTCGGGGGAGAAGAGACCCAGTACTTC.

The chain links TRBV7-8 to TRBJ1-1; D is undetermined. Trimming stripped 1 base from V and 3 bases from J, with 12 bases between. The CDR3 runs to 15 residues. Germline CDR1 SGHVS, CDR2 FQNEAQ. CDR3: CASSLEGGWDTEAFF. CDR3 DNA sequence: TGTGCCAGCAGCTTAGAGGGAGGGTGGGACACTGAAGCTTTCTTT. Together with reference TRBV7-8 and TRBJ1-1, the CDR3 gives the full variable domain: GAGVSQSPRYKVAKRGQDVALRCDPISGHVSLFWYQQALGQGPEFLTYFQNEAQLDKSGLPSDRFFAERPEGSVSTLKIQRTQQEDSAVYLCASSLEGGWDTEAFFGQGTRLTVV.

CDR3 loop: CASSTGLVGQGYEQYF. CDR3 DNA sequence: TGTGCCAGTAGTACCGGTCTCGTGGGACAGGGTTACGAGCAGTACTTC. The chain is built from TRBV19 and TRBJ2-7; 9 bases fit TRBD1. Germline V lookup: CDR1 LNHDA, CDR2 SQIVND (reference sequence). This CDR3 is built from 16 residues. Trimming took 4 bases from V and 4 from J; bases not matched to a gene: 11.

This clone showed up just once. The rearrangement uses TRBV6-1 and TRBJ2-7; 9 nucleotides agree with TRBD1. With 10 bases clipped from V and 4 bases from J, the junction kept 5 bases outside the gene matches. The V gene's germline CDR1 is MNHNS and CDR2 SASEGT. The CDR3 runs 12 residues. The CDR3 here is CATGQGSYEQYF. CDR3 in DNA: TGTGCCACCGGACAGGGGAGTTACGAGCAGTACTTC.

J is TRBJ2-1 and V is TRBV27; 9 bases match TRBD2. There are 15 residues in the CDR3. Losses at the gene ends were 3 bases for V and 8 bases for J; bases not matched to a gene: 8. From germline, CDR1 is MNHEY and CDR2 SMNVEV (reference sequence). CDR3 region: CASSFRRGGSYEQFF. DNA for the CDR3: TGTGCCAGCAGTTTCCGGCGGGGGGGCAGCTATGAGCAGTTCTTC.

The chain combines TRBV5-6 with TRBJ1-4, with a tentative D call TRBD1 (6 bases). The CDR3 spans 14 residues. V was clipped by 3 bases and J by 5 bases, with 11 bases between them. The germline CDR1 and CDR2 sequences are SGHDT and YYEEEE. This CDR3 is CASSSGQLNEKLFF. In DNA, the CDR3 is TGTGCCAGCAGCTCCGGACAGTTAAATGAAAAACTGTTTTTT.

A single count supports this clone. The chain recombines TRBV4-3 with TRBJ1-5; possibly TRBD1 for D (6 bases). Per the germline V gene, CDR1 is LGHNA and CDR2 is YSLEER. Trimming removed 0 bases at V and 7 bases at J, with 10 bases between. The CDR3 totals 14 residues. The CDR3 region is CASSQEIRGQPQHF. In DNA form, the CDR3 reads TGCGCCAGCAGCCAAGAAATCAGGGGCCAGCCCCAGCATTTT.

The CDR3 DNA reads TGTGCCAGCAGTGAACAGAAGCGAAACAATGAGCAGTTCTTC. As protein: CASSEQKRNNEQFF. The chain employs TRBV6-1 and TRBJ2-1; D not certain. This CDR3 has 14 residues. CDR1 is MNHNS, CDR2 SASEGT, per germline. The V and J ends lost 2 bases and 5 bases respectively, with 10 bases between them.